This entry lists 2 T cell receptor beta chains sequenced from one sample in a study of CD8 T cells in Susac syndrome. Reverse transcription of roughly 0.5 to 1 ug RNA was carried out with random hexamers. TCRdb reprocessed the immunoSEQ multiplex PCR reads with MiXCR, giving one entry per CDR3 protein. The sample consists of under 200,000 distinct CDR3 sequences, about 95% of them appearing once. Sequenced sample: CD4+ T cells from PBMCs. These receptors came from a human donor in good health.

The V gene is TRBV18, the J gene TRBJ2-1; D remains ambiguous. The CDR3 extends over 15 amino acids. Germline lookup yields CDR1 KGHSH and CDR2 LQKENI. The V end was cut by 0 bases, the J end by 5 bases, with 11 bases between. CDR3 residues: CASSPPGSGNNEQFF. CDR3 DNA: TGTGCCAGCTCACCACCGGGGTCTGGTAACAATGAGCAGTTCTTC.

The rearrangement links TRBV30 to TRBJ2-1; D is unclear. In germline, CDR1 is GTSNPN, CDR2 SVGIG (reference sequence). Trimming shortened V by 4 bases and J by 2 bases, and 6 bases separated the two germline ends. The CDR3 has 12 amino acids. The CDR3 here is CAWTAAYNEQFF. As DNA, the CDR3 is TGTGCCTGGACGGCGGCCTACAATGAGCAGTTCTTC.